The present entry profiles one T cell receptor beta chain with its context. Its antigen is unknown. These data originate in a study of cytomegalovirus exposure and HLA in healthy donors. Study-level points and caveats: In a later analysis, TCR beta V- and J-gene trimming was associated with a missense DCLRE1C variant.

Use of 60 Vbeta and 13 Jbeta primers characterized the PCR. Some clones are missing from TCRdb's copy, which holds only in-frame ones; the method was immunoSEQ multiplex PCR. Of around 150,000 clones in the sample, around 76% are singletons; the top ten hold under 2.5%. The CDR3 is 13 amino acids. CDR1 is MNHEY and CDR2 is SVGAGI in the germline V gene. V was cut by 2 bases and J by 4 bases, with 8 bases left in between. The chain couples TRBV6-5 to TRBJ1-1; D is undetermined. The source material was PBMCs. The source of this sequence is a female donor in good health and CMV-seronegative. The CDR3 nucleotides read TGTGCCAGCAGTTACGTATCGGGCACTGAAGCTTTCTTT. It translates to CASSYVSGTEAFF.